This TCR beta chain is from a study of shared clonotypes between healthy human individuals. Unsorted PBMC samples were amplified in replicate PCRs containing roughly 290 ng DNA, tens of thousands of T cell genomes. Generated by immunoSEQ multiplex PCR, the TCRdb table keeps only in-frame clones and is missing some. The sample records 450,000 to 500,000 clones, roughly four fifths being singletons. The V and J ends lost 2 bases and 9 bases respectively, with 14 bases between them. CDR3 length: 14 amino acids. The germline CDR1 and CDR2 sequences are SGHTA and FQGNSA. In its sample, this clone was seen many times.

The clonotype was recovered from a woman aged 40 to 55 in good health. Some clones in this sample may be carry-over from other donors' samples. Input material: PBMCs. The chain uses TRBV7-2 and TRBJ2-1; D might be TRBD2 (6 bases). CDR3 coding DNA: TGTGCCAGCAGCTTAAGTACCCTAGCGAGTGAGCAGTTCTTC. As protein: CASSLSTLASEQFF.